The 27 T cell receptor beta chains in this list originate from one sample, sequenced in a study of a mutant IDH1 vaccine in newly diagnosed glioma. Time point specified: week 23, last vaccination. Each vaccine dose was 300 ug of mutant IDH1 20-mer peptide, with topical imiquimod. For these receptors, no antigen is known. Here immunoSEQ multiplex PCR was the method, and the copy in TCRdb shows in-frame clones only, minus some. Among about 38,000 clones listed, roughly 76% were seen once. The sample in question was PBMCs, obtained from a glioma patient whose treatment included an IDH1 peptide vaccine. The source is a man aged 35 to 55 with glioma.

V gene TRBV19 combines with J gene TRBJ2-6; D is uncertain. Trimming removed 1 base from V and 0 bases from J, with 4 bases in between. The CDR3 sequence is 15 residues long. The germline gives CDR1 LNHDA, CDR2 SQIVND (reference sequence). CDR3 coding DNA: TGTGCCAGTAGTATAGTCAACTCTGGGGCCAACGTCCTGACTTTC. Translation: CASSIVNSGANVLTF.

CDR3 region: CASSAQGGAPSTDTQYF. The CDR3 nucleotides read TGTGCCAGCAGCGCCCAGGGGGGGGCCCCTAGCACAGATACGCAGTATTTT. The chain couples TRBV7-3 to TRBJ2-3; D assignment may be TRBD1 or TRBD2 (7 bases each). The V and J ends lost 5 bases and 0 bases respectively, with 18 bases between them. CDR3 length: 17 residues. Germline V lookup: CDR1 SGHTA, CDR2 FQGTGA.

The V call is TRBV7-3, the J call TRBJ1-1; a possible D gene is TRBD1 (5 bases). This CDR3 is 15 amino acids long. The germline V and J ends were trimmed by 5 bases and 1 base, with 14 bases remaining between them. Looked up from germline, CDR1 is SGHTA and CDR2 is FQGTGA. CDR3 sequence reads: CASSPAGGQNTEAFF. The CDR3 DNA follows: TGTGCCAGCAGCCCTGCCGGGGGTCAGAACACTGAAGCTTTCTTT.

This chain uses TRBV4-3 with TRBJ1-4; D is unresolved. From germline, CDR1 is LGHNA and CDR2 YSLEER. The CDR3 consists of 12 residues. The V end lost 3 bases, the J end lost 8 bases, and 7 bases lay between the germline ends. This CDR3 is CASSHRREKLFF. CDR3 DNA: TGCGCCAGCAGCCACCGGCGGGAAAAACTGTTTTTT.

Comments on this clone: A read error may produce the germline difference seen at one junction end. The chain employs TRBV28 and TRBJ2-7, with 10 bases matching TRBD1. The CDR3 covers 15 residues. The V gene's germline CDR1 is MDHEN and CDR2 SYDVKM. The CDR3 here is CASSRSGTGVYEQYF. The CDR3 nucleotides are TGTGCTAGCAGTAGATCCGGGACAGGGGTCTACGAGCAGTACTTC. Full variable domain (outside the CDR3, taken from reference TRBV28 and TRBJ2-7): DVKVTQSSRYLVKRTGEKVFLECVQDMDHENMFWYRQDPGLGLRLIYFSYDVKMKEKGDIPEGYSVSREKKERFSLILESASTNQTSMYLCASSRSGTGVYEQYFGPGTRLTVT.

This clone was seen a few times. CDR3 region: CASSESQSNTEAFF. DNA for the CDR3: TGTGCCAGCAGTGAATCCCAATCGAACACTGAAGCTTTCTTT. The gene calls are TRBV6-4 and TRBJ1-1; D is ambiguous. CDR1 is MRHNA, CDR2 SNTAGT, per germline. Trimming took off 3 bases at V and 1 base at J, with 9 bases between the two ends. This CDR3 spans 14 amino acids.

This sequence joins TRBV11-1 and TRBJ2-7, with 8 bases aligning to TRBD1. Trimming took 1 base from V and 2 from J; bases not matched to a gene: 10. This CDR3 has 17 amino acids. Germline CDR1 SGHAT, CDR2 FQDESV (reference sequence). Here the CDR3 reads CASSLGTGINWAYEQYF. The CDR3 DNA reads TGTGCCAGCAGCTTAGGGACAGGGATAAATTGGGCCTACGAGCAGTACTTC.

CDR3 region: CASSLSDYTEAFF. Written as DNA, the CDR3 is TGTGCCAGCAGCTTGTCAGATTACACTGAAGCTTTCTTT. The V call is TRBV7-3, the J call TRBJ1-1, with no clear D. Looked up from germline, CDR1 is SGHTA and CDR2 is FQGTGA. Trimming took 3 bases from V and 3 from J, leaving 8 bases between them. The CDR3 is 13 amino acids.

The chain recombines TRBV30 with TRBJ1-5; D gene uncertain. V lost 1 base and J lost 7, with 14 bases in between. The V gene's germline CDR1 is GTSNPN and CDR2 SVGIG (reference sequence). CDR3 length: 14 residues. The CDR3 region is CAWSAQSQRQPQHF. In DNA, the CDR3 is TGTGCCTGGAGTGCCCAATCACAGCGGCAGCCCCAGCATTTT.

The chain links TRBV5-4 to TRBJ2-3, with 9 bases fitting TRBD2. Germline V gene sequence: CDR1 SGHNT, CDR2 YYREEE (reference sequence). Trimming cost V 0 bases and J 5 bases; bases outside gene matches: 4. CDR3 length equals 15 residues. Here the CDR3 DNA reads TGTGCCAGCAGCTTGGGTAGCGGGGGCGGAGATACGCAGTATTTT. Translated, it gives CASSLGSGGGDTQYF.

This rearrangement joins TRBV15 to TRBJ2-7; no firm D call. The V end was cut by 3 bases, the J end by 4 bases, with 7 bases between. The CDR3 length is 12 residues. Germline V lookup: CDR1 LNHNV, CDR2 YYDKDF (reference sequence). The CDR3 nucleotides read TGTGCCACCAGCAGGGTAGGGTACGAGCAGTACTTC. Amino acids: CATSRVGYEQYF. Together with reference TRBV15 and TRBJ2-7, the CDR3 gives the full variable domain: DAMVIQNPRYQVTQFGKPVTLSCSQTLNHNVMYWYQQKSSQAPKLLFHYYDKDFNNEADTPDNFQSRRPNTSFCFLDIRSPGLGDTAMYLCATSRVGYEQYFGPGTRLTVT.

The chain combines TRBV7-9 with TRBJ1-2; the match to TRBD1 covers 10 bases. V was clipped by 5 bases and J by 7 bases; unmatched bases: 7. Germline CDR1 reads SEHNR; CDR2 reads FQNEAQ (reference sequence). The CDR3 extends over 14 amino acids. For the CDR3, the DNA is TGTGCCAGCAGCGCTCGGACAGGGGGTGGTGGCTACACCTTC. The encoded protein is CASSARTGGGGYTF. Full variable domain (outside the CDR3, taken from reference TRBV7-9 and TRBJ1-2): DTGVSQNPRHKITKRGQNVTFRCDPISEHNRLYWYRQTLGQGPEFLTYFQNEAQLEKSRLLSDRFSAERPKGSFSTLEIQRTEQGDSAMYLCASSARTGGGGYTFGSGTRLTVV.

This clone showed up just once. The chain recombines TRBV25-1 with TRBJ2-1, with TRBD2 matching over 7 bases. The germline V gene encodes CDR1 MGHDK and CDR2 SYGVNS. J lost 6 bases, V lost 6 bases, and 8 bases had no gene match. The CDR3 is 14 amino acids. The CDR3 DNA sequence: TGTGCCAGCAGAAAGGGCGGGGGAAGCAATGAGCAGTTCTTC. It encodes CASRKGGGSNEQFF.

The CDR3 region has the DNA TGTGCCAGCAGCTTTGAGGGCGTAGGGCAAGAGACCCAGTACTTC. Protein: CASSFEGVGQETQYF. The J gene is TRBJ2-5, the V gene TRBV7-3; TRBD2 might be the D (5 bases). The V end was cut by 3 bases, the J end by 2 bases, with 13 bases between. Germline assignment: CDR1 SGHTA and CDR2 FQGTGA. CDR3 length equals 15 residues.

This clone appeared once. This sequence joins TRBV5-8 and TRBJ2-3, with 7 bases that match TRBD2. This CDR3 has 15 residues. V dropped 6 bases and J dropped 2; count of bases not matched to a gene: 9. In germline, CDR1 is SGHTS, CDR2 YDEGEE. The CDR3 region is CASTPPAGSTDTQYF. In nucleotides, the CDR3 is TGTGCCAGCACTCCGCCAGCGGGGTCCACAGATACGCAGTATTTT.

This clone was seen a single time. The rearrangement uses TRBV27 and TRBJ2-7; D gene ambiguous. The CDR3 is 11 amino acids. CDR1 and CDR2 (germline): MNHEY, SMNVEV (reference sequence). The V end was cut by 4 bases, the J end by 7 bases, with 8 bases between. The CDR3 loop is CASSSLGEQYF. The DNA of the CDR3 is TGTGCCAGCAGTTCCCTGGGAGAGCAGTACTTC.

DNA of the CDR3: TGTGCCAGCAGCCCCTCGACCTTCGGTGGGACAGATACGCAGTATTTT. This codes for CASSPSTFGGTDTQYF. This chain joins TRBV27 and TRBJ2-3; no firm D call. V lost 6 bases and J 3 bases, leaving 19 bases between the germline ends. The CDR3 runs 16 residues. The germline V gene encodes CDR1 MNHEY and CDR2 SMNVEV (reference sequence).

The rearrangement links TRBV7-8 to TRBJ2-3; 9 bases align to TRBD2. The CDR3 sequence is 15 residues long. Germline V gives CDR1 SGHVS, CDR2 FQNEAQ. Losses at the gene ends were 5 bases for V and 5 bases for J; bases not matched to a gene: 8. The CDR3 nucleotides are TGTGCCAGCAGCATGACTAGCGGAGGGGGAGATACGCAGTATTTT. It specifies CASSMTSGGGDTQYF.

This clone showed up just once. The rearrangement joins TRBV15 to TRBJ2-5; 9 nucleotides match TRBD2. The CDR3 totals 16 residues. V gave up 1 base and J gave up 5 bases; unmatched junction bases: 8. CDR1 is LNHNV and CDR2 is YYDKDF in the germline V gene (reference sequence). CDR3 nucleotide sequence: TGTGCCACCAGCAGAGCTACGTGGACTAGCGTGGAGACCCAGTACTTC. Protein: CATSRATWTSVETQYF.

This sequence joins TRBV6-1 and TRBJ2-5; 7 nucleotides match TRBD1. The CDR3 has 15 amino acids. CDR1 is MNHNS, CDR2 SASEGT, per germline. With 8 bases clipped from V and 3 bases from J, the junction kept 12 bases outside the gene matches. In DNA form, the CDR3 reads TGTGCCAGCTCCTCTCGGACAGGCTCAGAAGAGACCCAGTACTTC. Amino acid sequence: CASSSRTGSEETQYF.

This chain connects TRBV4-3 to TRBJ1-6; D ambiguous. The CDR3 runs 16 residues. Germline V gene sequence: CDR1 LGHNA, CDR2 YSLEER. V was trimmed by 2 bases and J by 7 bases, leaving 15 bases between them. The CDR3 DNA sequence: TGCGCCAGCAGCCAACAGCTGACCCCAGACAATTCACCCCTCCACTTT. This sequence encodes CASSQQLTPDNSPLHF.

This clone was counted once. V usage is TRBV6-6 and J usage is TRBJ2-7; 7 bases line up with TRBD1. Unmatched junction bases numbered 8, after V lost 6 bases and J lost 3 bases. Germline CDR1 and CDR2: MNHNY and SVGAGI (reference sequence). The length of the CDR3 is 14 residues. DNA for the CDR3: TGTGCCAGCAGCCTTACGAGACAGGGCTACGAGCAGTACTTC. Its translation is CASSLTRQGYEQYF.

The rearrangement links TRBV7-9 to TRBJ1-2, with D tentatively TRBD1 (6 bases). V was shortened by 5 bases and J by 6 bases, with 13 bases between the two germline ends. This CDR3 spans 13 amino acids. In germline, CDR1 is SEHNR, CDR2 FQNEAQ (reference sequence). The CDR3 sequence is CASSQAGADGYTF. DNA of the CDR3: TGTGCCAGCAGCCAAGCGGGGGCTGATGGCTACACCTTC.

The rearrangement links TRBV5-4 to TRBJ1-2; D remains ambiguous. The CDR3 is made up of 14 amino acids. The V end lost 4 bases, the J end lost 6 bases, and 16 bases lay between the germline ends. The germline CDR1 and CDR2 sequences are SGHNT and YYREEE (reference sequence). The CDR3: CASSRQQSVHGYTF. The CDR3 nucleotides are TGTGCCAGCAGCCGCCAACAATCGGTTCATGGCTACACCTTC. Using reference TRBV5-4 and TRBJ1-2 for the parts outside the CDR3, the full variable domain is ETGVTQSPTHLIKTRGQQVTLRCSSQSGHNTVSWYQQALGQGPQFIFQYYREEENGRGNFPPRFSGLQFPNYSSELNVNALELDDSALYLCASSRQQSVHGYTFGSGTRLTVV.

The chain recombines TRBV5-4 with TRBJ1-2, with TRBD1 identical over 11 bases. The CDR3 is 14 residues long. The J segment lost 4 bases and the V segment lost 4 bases, leaving 3 bases of the junction unmatched. In germline, CDR1 is SGHNT, CDR2 YYREEE (reference sequence). CDR3 sequence: CASSEDRGPYGYTF. In DNA form, the CDR3 reads TGTGCCAGCAGCGAGGACAGGGGGCCCTATGGCTACACCTTC.

This clone was observed a handful of times. V gene TRBV25-1 combines with J gene TRBJ1-1; D may be TRBD1 (6 bases). From germline, CDR1 is MGHDK and CDR2 SYGVNS. The CDR3 length is 11 residues. The V end was cut by 2 bases, the J end by 8 bases, with 6 bases between. CDR3 bases: TGTGCCAGCAGTGAAACAGGGGAAGCTTTCTTT. Residues: CASSETGEAFF.

This rearrangement joins TRBV6-5 to TRBJ2-7; 7 nucleotides line up with TRBD1. This CDR3 spans 12 amino acids. V lost 6 bases to trimming and J lost 4 bases; unmatched junction nucleotides: 3. The germline gives CDR1 MNHEY, CDR2 SVGAGI. The CDR3 is CASRDRNYEQYF. The CDR3 coding sequence is TGTGCCAGCAGGGACAGGAATTACGAGCAGTACTTC.